The 13 T cell receptor beta chains reported below all come from one sample, sequenced in a study of blood T cells in healthy people across ages. A sample-barcoded 5' primer and a J-beta primer mix were used in a second PCR of roughly 6 to 11 cycles. TCRdb called the 5' RACE reads again in MiXCR, with one record for every CDR3 protein. The profile shows about 830,000 distinct CDR3 sequences, approximately 65% of them singletons. Source material: blood. The receptors were gathered from a man aged 25-40 years in good health.

The chain couples TRBV28 to TRBJ1-2; D not resolved. The CDR3 spans 13 residues. Between the trimmed V and J ends, which lost 5 bases and 5 bases, there was a span of 12 bases. Germline assignment: CDR1 MDHEN and CDR2 SYDVKM. CDR3 region: CASSPSSAYGYTF. In nucleotides, the CDR3 is TGTGCCAGCAGTCCCTCCTCGGCATATGGCTACACCTTC.

This clonotype was counted a few times. V is TRBV29-1 and J is TRBJ1-2; TRBD1 matches at 7 bases. Per germline, CDR1 SQVTM and CDR2 ANQGSEA. Losses at the gene ends were 4 bases for V and 6 bases for J; bases not matched to a gene: 8. The length of the CDR3 is 13 residues. The CDR3 reads CSVVQGVGDGYTF. The CDR3 DNA reads TGCAGCGTTGTGCAGGGGGTAGGAGATGGCTACACCTTC.

This clonotype occurred a few times. Being one base from a much bigger clone, this may be a read error. The CDR3 loop is CAIGTGDAAGANVPTF. In nucleotides, the CDR3 is TGTGCCATTGGGACAGGGGATGCTGCTGGGGCCAACGTCCCGACTTTC. This rearrangement joins TRBV27 to TRBJ2-6; 10 nucleotides agree with TRBD1. Germline V gene lookup returns CDR1 MNHEY and CDR2 SMNVEV (reference sequence). CDR3 size: 16 residues.

The chain employs TRBV6-4 and TRBJ2-3; 12 bases match TRBD2. This CDR3 spans 14 amino acids. The V and J ends lost 0 bases and 11 bases, in that order; junction bases with no gene match: 3. Germline CDR1 MRHNA, CDR2 SNTAGT. CDR3 sequence: CASSDSLAGGKQYF. The CDR3, as DNA: TGTGCCAGCAGTGACTCGCTAGCGGGAGGGAAGCAGTATTTT.

As concerns this clonotype: This CDR3 fails to terminate in the conserved phenylalanine or tryptophan, so it likely reflects a read error. The gene calls are TRBV3-1 and TRBJ2-3; D is uncertain. Between the trimmed V and J ends, which lost 4 bases and 0 bases, there was a span of 11 bases. Germline V gives CDR1 LGHDT, CDR2 YNNKEL (reference sequence). The CDR3 is 15 residues long. The CDR3 reads CASSPLIPSTDTQYL. For the CDR3, the DNA is TGTGCCAGCAGCCCTCTGATCCCAAGCACAGATACGCAGTATCTT.

This clonotype was picked up a small number of times. This sequence joins TRBV4-2 and TRBJ2-7; D is perhaps TRBD1 or TRBD2 (6 bases each). Trimming cost V 4 bases and J 5 bases, with 12 bases left between them. CDR3 size: 13 residues. CDR1 and CDR2 from the germline V gene are LGHNA and YNFKEQ. CDR3 DNA sequence: TGTGCCAGCAGCCCGGCTAGGGGGGACGAGCAGTACTTC. This codes for CASSPARGDEQYF.

V gene TRBV5-1 combines with J gene TRBJ2-3, with D maybe TRBD1 (5 bases). The CDR3 loop spans 16 amino acids. The V gene lost 2 bases and the J gene lost 2 bases, with 15 bases spanning the gap. CDR1 and CDR2 from the germline V gene are SGHRS and YFSETQ. Here the CDR3 reads CASSFAGSETTDTQYF. The CDR3 coding sequence is TGCGCCAGCAGCTTCGCAGGGTCGGAGACCACAGATACGCAGTATTTT.

The J gene is TRBJ2-3, the V gene TRBV7-3; 14 bases agree with TRBD2. The CDR3 is 17 amino acids. Losses at the gene ends were 2 bases for V and 4 bases for J; bases not matched to a gene: 5. CDR1 and CDR2 (germline): SGHTA, FQGTGA. CDR3 coding DNA: TGTGCCAGCAGCTTAGTAGGACTAGCGGGGGGTTCAGATACGCAGTATTTT. It codes for CASSLVGLAGGSDTQYF.

This clonotype was seen only a few times. The chain couples TRBV27 to TRBJ2-1, with 12 nucleotides matching TRBD2. CDR3 length: 16 amino acids. CDR1 is MNHEY and CDR2 is SMNVEV in the germline V gene (reference sequence). The V and J ends lost 5 bases and 6 bases, in that order; junction bases with no gene match: 8. The CDR3 sequence is CASSNPTSGGLNEQFF. In nucleotides, the CDR3 is TGTGCCAGCAGTAACCCGACTAGCGGGGGACTCAATGAGCAGTTCTTC.

This chain joins TRBV9 and TRBJ2-1; D is unclear. CDR1 SGDLS and CDR2 YYNGEE come from the germline V gene. This CDR3 is 13 amino acids long. V gave up 4 bases and J gave up 8 bases, with 13 bases separating them. The CDR3 region has the DNA TGTGCCAGCAGCTATCAGTGGGGTGATGAGCAGTTCTTC. Its translation: CASSYQWGDEQFF.

This chain uses TRBV10-3 with TRBJ2-2, with a weak D call TRBD1 (5 bases). The CDR3 has 16 residues. Germline V gene lookup returns CDR1 ENHRY and CDR2 SYGVKD. Trimming shortened V by 4 bases and J by 2 bases, and 14 bases separated the two germline ends. The CDR3 bases are TGTGCCATCAGTGGGTCGCGTCAGGGCAACACCGGGGAGCTGTTTTTT. This translates into CAISGSRQGNTGELFF.

This sequence joins TRBV11-3 and TRBJ2-3; possibly TRBD1 for D (6 bases). The ends were cut back, 3 bases at V and 5 bases at J, with 15 bases in the middle. The V gene's germline CDR1 is SGHNT and CDR2 YENEEA. The CDR3 has 15 residues. As DNA, the CDR3 is TGTGCCAGCAGCTTTAGGGGGTCAAGGGAAGATACGCAGTATTTT. Encoded protein: CASSFRGSREDTQYF.

Only a few counts were recorded for this clonotype. The chain has TRBV12-3 or TRBV12-4 and TRBJ2-3, with 10 nucleotides matching TRBD1. Trimming at V came to 4 bases and at J to 4 bases, leaving 5 bases not matched to a gene. The CDR3 has 15 amino acids. The CDR3 nucleotides are TGTGCCAGCAGTTCATCGACAGGGGGCCCAGATACGCAGTATTTT. Translated, it gives CASSSSTGGPDTQYF.